The TCR beta chain described here comes from a study of T cells in Graves' hyperthyroidism and ophthalmopathy. TCR beta CDR3 regions were amplified from RNA. HTBI primers were the set used in a first-round RT-PCR of the TCR CDR3. MiXCR, applied by TCRdb to the multiplex PCR reads, yields one record per CDR3 protein. The sample has about half a million distinct CDR3 sequences; about 16% are singletons. Germline CDR1 and CDR2: LNHDA and SQIVND (reference sequence). Between the trimmed V and J ends, which lost 9 bases and 3 bases, there was a span of 18 bases. This CDR3 has 15 residues. The J gene is TRBJ2-1, the V gene TRBV19; the D gene could be TRBD1 or TRBD2 (5 bases each). The material sequenced was blood. This sequence originates from a woman between 25 and 40 years old with Graves' ophthalmopathy. The CDR3 spells CASKGDQLHYNEQFF. The DNA of the CDR3 is TGTGCCAGCAAAGGGGACCAACTCCACTACAATGAGCAGTTCTTC.